This T cell receptor (beta chain) stems from a study of CD8+ T cells in alopecia areata. RNA was extracted and reverse transcribed into cDNA as the sequencing template. Assay used: immunoSEQ multiplex PCR; TCRdb lists only in-frame clones, some missing. The sample lists about 150,000 clones, about 60% seen once, with roughly 6.5% in the top ten. Per germline, CDR1 GTSNPN and CDR2 SVGIG (reference sequence). The CDR3 is 11 amino acids. V was trimmed by 3 bases and J by 10 bases, leaving 10 bases between them. The TCR was taken from a human donor with alopecia areata. This material consisted of CD4+ T cells sorted from blood, taken at week 0. The gene calls are TRBV30 and TRBJ2-4, with D possibly matching TRBD2 (6 bases). CDR3 nucleotide sequence: TGTGCCTGGAGCCTAGGAGGGATTCAGTACTTC. It specifies CAWSLGGIQYF.